This TCR beta chain was identified during a study of STAT3 mutations in large granular lymphocyte leukemia. Average productive template count per sample was 40,000 to 45,000. The repertoire was sequenced with immunoSEQ multiplex PCR; TCRdb's copy has only in-frame clones and lacks some. In the table there are about 42,000 clones, roughly 81% of which are singletons. A word on this clone: As yet, its antigen is unknown.

Study-wide results and limits: Some patients had persisting codominant clonotypes that could mask small clones. Variable sampling intervals and differing treatment regimens complicated linking therapy response to TCR clonal burden changes. After therapy, about 35% of the 18 patients switched clonotypes, all new clones STAT3 wild type. At least one immunodominant TCR beta clonotype appeared in every T-cell large granular lymphocyte leukemia patient.

The receptor comes from a human donor with T large granular lymphocyte leukemia. Some clones in this sample may be carry-over from other donors' samples. Sequencing used PBMCs.

The CDR3 sequence is CASSSREDNEQFF. CDR3 bases: TGTGCCAGCAGCTCCCGGGAAGACAATGAGCAGTTCTTC. The gene calls are TRBV5-4 and TRBJ2-1; possible D gene TRBD2, 5 bases. This CDR3 has 13 amino acids. The germline V gene encodes CDR1 SGHNT and CDR2 YYREEE (reference sequence). V lost 3 bases and J 5 bases, leaving 9 bases between the germline ends.